This record covers a single TCR beta chain. As yet, its antigen is unknown. This specimen belongs to a study of cytomegalovirus exposure and HLA in healthy donors. Sequencing used immunoSEQ multiplex PCR; TCRdb keeps in-frame clones, though not all of them. The table has 150,000 to 250,000 clones, roughly 82% seen once. Study observations and caveats: Reportedly, diagnosis of cytomegalovirus status by the classifier showed high specificity and sensitivity. Most observed TCR sequences were rare, whereas some public TCRs were detected in many donors. Cytomegalovirus association was listed for about 180 TCR beta chains. Specific recognition of CMV antigens was confirmed in vitro for a few chains (all CMV-associated).

The V end was cut by 2 bases, the J end by 3 bases, with 16 bases between. This CDR3 is built from 15 residues. CDR1 is GTSNPN, CDR2 SVGIG, per germline (reference sequence). The sample was PBMCs. The chain is built from TRBV30 and TRBJ1-2; the D is unclear. The clonotype comes from a woman aged 25 to 39 in good health and CMV-seropositive. The CDR3 DNA reads TGTGCCTGGAGTTTAGGTGTAAATGCGGACTATGGCTACACCTTC. The encoded protein is CAWSLGVNADYGYTF.